The next 31 T cell receptor beta chains were all read from a single sample in a study of identical twins. Via MiXCR, TCRdb re-called the 5' RACE reads, giving one row per CDR3 protein. The table records 250,000 or so distinct CDR3 sequences, 5.5% to 7% of them present only once. The data also belong to a second study, concerning yellow fever vaccine responses in identical twins.

Source material: memory (CD45RO+) T cells sorted from blood. The receptors shown here come from a woman between 18 and 30 years old in good health.

This clonotype appeared a few times. This sequence joins TRBV6-5 and TRBJ2-3; a weak D match, TRBD2 (6 bases). There are 16 residues in the CDR3. V lost 2 bases, J lost 2 bases, and 14 bases lay in between. CDR1 and CDR2 (germline): MNHEY, SVGAGI. The CDR3 sequence is CASSYRPSVDTDTQYF. In DNA form, the CDR3 reads TGTGCCAGCAGTTACCGTCCTAGCGTGGACACAGATACGCAGTATTTT.

This clonotype has at least ten counts. V and J are TRBV12-3 or TRBV12-4 and TRBJ1-1, with a possible D match to TRBD1 (5 bases). V was clipped by 3 bases and J by 4 bases, with 12 bases between them. CDR3 length: 14 residues. As DNA, the CDR3 is TGTGCCAGCAGTTTTGGGGGAGAAATCACTGAAGCTTTCTTT. Translating gives CASSFGGEITEAFF.

This chain connects TRBV28 to TRBJ2-7; D unclear. The V gene lost 9 bases and the J gene lost 3 bases, with 21 bases spanning the gap. This CDR3 is built from 15 residues. Germline CDR1 is MDHEN and CDR2 is SYDVKM. For the CDR3, the DNA is TGTGCCAGTAGATATTCCGGGCCTCAACTCTACGAGCAGTACGTC. Translated: CASRYSGPQLYEQYV.

The J gene is TRBJ2-3, the V gene TRBV5-1, with 13 bases identical to TRBD2. Looked up from germline, CDR1 is SGHRS and CDR2 is YFSETQ. Trimming at V came to 6 bases and at J to 1 base, leaving 5 bases not matched to a gene. The CDR3 totals 16 residues. The CDR3 region has the DNA TGCGCCAGCACCCCCGGACTAGCGGGGGGCACAGATACGCAGTATTTT. Its protein is CASTPGLAGGTDTQYF.

This clonotype was detected many times. The DNA of the CDR3 is TGTGCCAGCGTCAGGAACACTGAAGCTTTCTTT. It specifies CASVRNTEAFF. This chain connects TRBV27 to TRBJ1-1; no definite D call. The CDR3 has 11 residues. Germline V gene sequence: CDR1 MNHEY, CDR2 SMNVEV (reference sequence). Trimming removed 8 bases from V and 1 base from J, with 5 bases in between.

The rearrangement joins TRBV6-6 to TRBJ2-1; D assignment may be TRBD1 or TRBD2 (5 bases each). The germline V and J ends were trimmed by 2 bases and 5 bases, with 7 bases remaining between them. This CDR3 contains 13 residues. Germline CDR1 reads MNHNY; CDR2 reads SVGAGI (reference sequence). CDR3 residues: CASSYRGNNEQFF. The CDR3 bases are TGTGCCAGCAGTTACCGGGGCAACAATGAGCAGTTCTTC.

The CDR3 loop reads CASSQLTGSGANVLTF. CDR3 sequence (DNA): TGCGCCAGCAGCCAACTCACAGGCTCTGGGGCCAACGTCCTGACTTTC. The V gene is TRBV4-1, the J gene TRBJ2-6, with D perhaps matching TRBD1 (5 bases). Trimming cost V 2 bases and J 0 bases, with 8 bases left between them. The germline CDR1 and CDR2 sequences are MGHRA and YSYEKL. This CDR3 has 16 amino acids.

This clonotype was seen a handful of times. The chain is built from TRBV28 and TRBJ2-3, with 9 bases fitting TRBD2. The germline CDR1 and CDR2 sequences are MDHEN and SYDVKM. Trimming took 11 bases from V and 3 from J; bases not matched to a gene: 12. The CDR3 is 15 amino acids. CDR3 residues: CAHFRAGGRTDTQYF. The CDR3 DNA sequence: TGTGCCCATTTTAGGGCGGGAGGGCGAACAGATACGCAGTATTTT.

The chain couples TRBV6-2 or TRBV6-3 to TRBJ2-1; no definite D call. The CDR3 covers 11 residues. Germline V gene data show CDR1 as MNHEY and CDR2 as SVGEGT. The V and J ends lost 6 bases and 7 bases respectively, with 7 bases between them. The CDR3 reads CASRSWNEQFF. CDR3 nucleotides: TGTGCCAGCAGATCCTGGAATGAGCAGTTCTTC.

This clonotype appeared a few times. The CDR3 reads CSARDRRGSSYEQYF. CDR3 bases: TGCAGTGCTAGAGATCGCAGGGGGAGCTCCTACGAGCAGTACTTC. The chain has TRBV20-1 and TRBJ2-7, with 7 positions matching TRBD1. CDR1 DFQATT and CDR2 SNEGSKA come from the germline V gene (reference sequence). This CDR3 is built from 15 residues. The V gene end was trimmed by 0 bases and the J gene end by 0 bases; junction bases not matched to a gene: 5.

The chain couples TRBV25-1 to TRBJ2-5; D perhaps matches TRBD1 (6 bases). Germline V lookup: CDR1 MGHDK, CDR2 SYGVNS. V lost 1 base, J lost 4 bases, and 16 bases lay in between. The CDR3 spans 16 residues. CDR3 bases: TGTGCCAGCAGTGAATCTCCCTCAGGGGTACGAGAGACCCAGTACTTC. This translates into CASSESPSGVRETQYF.

The table lists this clonotype with many counts. J is TRBJ2-2 and V is TRBV7-2; unclear D gene. The CDR3 extends over 14 amino acids. Trimming shortened V by 5 bases and J by 4 bases, and 11 bases separated the two germline ends. Germline CDR1 reads SGHTA; CDR2 reads FQGNSA. CDR3 DNA: TGTGCCAGCAGCCGCGGAGAGAGCACCGGGGAGCTGTTTTTT. Protein: CASSRGESTGELFF.

This clonotype was seen ten or more times. The chain couples TRBV29-1 to TRBJ2-2, with 7 bases lining up with TRBD1. The junction had 11 bases not matched to a gene; V was cut back by 6 bases and J by 7 bases. Germline V gives CDR1 SQVTM, CDR2 ANQGSEA. The CDR3 spans 14 residues. DNA for the CDR3: TGCAGCGTCCAAATAGGGGGCGTGGGCGGGGAGCTGTTTTTT. It specifies CSVQIGGVGGELFF.

This clonotype came up a few times. The chain is built from TRBV11-2 and TRBJ2-3, with D perhaps being TRBD1 or TRBD2 (5 bases each). Deletions cut 0 bases from V and 1 base from J, with 14 bases between. Per germline, CDR1 SGHAT and CDR2 FQNNGV. The CDR3 is made up of 17 amino acids. In DNA form, the CDR3 reads TGTGCCAGCAGCTTAGATCAATCACTAGGGGGCACAGATACGCAGTATTTT. It codes for CASSLDQSLGGTDTQYF.

This clonotype has ten or more counts. The chain recombines TRBV7-2 with TRBJ2-7, with 11 nucleotides matching TRBD2. V dropped 5 bases and J dropped 5; count of bases not matched to a gene: 8. Germline CDR1 is SGHTA and CDR2 is FQGNSA. This CDR3 comprises 15 residues. CDR3 sequence (DNA): TGTGCCAGCAGCGTTTTAGCGGGAGGGCCTAACGAGCAGTACTTC. Translating it yields CASSVLAGGPNEQYF. The whole variable domain, remainder taken from reference TRBV7-2 and TRBJ2-7, is GAGVSQSPSNKVTEKGKDVELRCDPISGHTALYWYRQSLGQGLEFLIYFQGNSAPDKSGLPSDRFSAERTGGSVSTLTIQRTQQEDSAVYLCASSVLAGGPNEQYFGPGTRLTVT.

The chain recombines TRBV16 with TRBJ2-1; D is unclear. The V end was cut by 4 bases, the J end by 9 bases, with 7 bases between. The CDR3 contains 11 residues. From germline, CDR1 is KGHSY and CDR2 FQNENV. This CDR3 reads CASSLMGEQFF. The CDR3, as DNA: TGTGCCAGCAGCCTAATGGGTGAGCAGTTCTTC.

The rearrangement joins TRBV4-1 to TRBJ1-2, with unresolved D. Trimming stripped 1 base from V and 4 bases from J, with 10 bases between. The CDR3 sequence is 14 residues long. Per the germline V gene, CDR1 is MGHRA and CDR2 is YSYEKL. The chain's CDR3 is CASSQVPGVYGYTF. CDR3 bases: TGCGCCAGCAGCCAAGTCCCGGGCGTCTATGGCTACACCTTC.

This clonotype was observed at least ten times. The chain recombines TRBV5-5 with TRBJ2-2; 7 bases agree with TRBD2. CDR3 size: 16 residues. Trimming cost V 2 bases and J 2 bases; bases outside gene matches: 6. Germline V gene sequence: CDR1 SGHKS, CDR2 YYEKEE (reference sequence). CDR3 sequence (DNA): TGTGCCAGCAGCTTCGAGGCGGGAGCCAACACCGGGGAGCTGTTTTTT. Its protein product is CASSFEAGANTGELFF.

The chain links TRBV19 to TRBJ1-4, with 7 bases matching TRBD1. Looked up from germline, CDR1 is LNHDA and CDR2 is SQIVND (reference sequence). Trimming cost V 6 bases and J 0 bases; bases outside gene matches: 4. The CDR3 is made up of 15 amino acids. The CDR3 DNA is TGTGCCAGTAGGGGACAGTTCCCAACTAATGAAAAACTGTTTTTT. Translation: CASRGQFPTNEKLFF.

This sequence joins TRBV5-4 and TRBJ2-1; D remains unclear. Germline V gives CDR1 SGHNT, CDR2 YYREEE (reference sequence). The CDR3 has 16 amino acids. V lost 2 bases and J 2 bases, leaving 14 bases between the germline ends. The DNA for the CDR3 is TGTGCCAGCAGCTTACTACAGCCTATGCCCTACAATGAGCAGTTCTTC. This translates into CASSLLQPMPYNEQFF.

Only a few counts were recorded for this clonotype. The chain combines TRBV5-6 with TRBJ2-1, with TRBD1 matching over 9 bases. The CDR3 sequence is 15 residues long. Germline loops: CDR1 SGHDT, CDR2 YYEEEE. Trimming at V came to 2 bases and at J to 7 bases, leaving 7 bases not matched to a gene. In nucleotides, the CDR3 is TGTGCCAGCAGCTTACCCGGGACAGGGTCGAATGAGCAGTTCTTC. Encoded protein: CASSLPGTGSNEQFF.

This clonotype was counted many times. This chain uses TRBV24-1 with TRBJ2-1; D ambiguous. CDR1 is KGHDR, CDR2 SFDVKD, per germline. V lost 1 base to trimming and J lost 6 bases, with 12 bases between them. CDR3 length equals 15 residues. The CDR3 sequence: CATSDLIGLTNEQFF. The CDR3 DNA reads TGTGCCACCAGTGATTTAATCGGCCTCACCAATGAGCAGTTCTTC.

This rearrangement joins TRBV29-1 to TRBJ2-2; D is perhaps TRBD2 (5 bases). Trimming left V 4 bases short and J 0 bases short, with 9 bases between. Germline lookup yields CDR1 SQVTM and CDR2 ANQGSEA. The CDR3 spans 14 residues. This CDR3 reads CSVGAVANTGELFF. The CDR3 DNA reads TGCAGCGTTGGAGCGGTAGCGAACACCGGGGAGCTGTTTTTT.

This clonotype was counted at least ten times. V and J are TRBV7-9 and TRBJ1-2; D perhaps matches TRBD1 (5 bases). Trimming pared 4 bases from V and 1 base from J, leaving 10 bases between. This CDR3 has 14 residues. Germline CDR1 is SEHNR and CDR2 is FQNEAQ (reference sequence). CDR3 nucleotides: TGTGCCAGCAGCTACGGCAGGGATAACTATGGCTACACCTTC. Translation gives CASSYGRDNYGYTF.

In its sample, this clonotype was seen many times. This chain uses TRBV3-1 with TRBJ2-1; TRBD2 is a possible D gene (5 bases). Trimming took 1 base from V and 7 from J, leaving 11 bases between them. Looked up from germline, CDR1 is LGHDT and CDR2 is YNNKEL (reference sequence). The CDR3 is made up of 14 amino acids. CDR3 nucleotides: TGTGCCAGCAGCCAAGTAGGGCTAGCAAATGAGCAGTTCTTC. Its protein is CASSQVGLANEQFF.

This clonotype has just a few counts. The chain is built from TRBV20-1 and TRBJ2-7; no clear D gene. Germline assignment: CDR1 DFQATT and CDR2 SNEGSKA (reference sequence). Trimming removed 7 bases from V and 4 bases from J, with 17 bases in between. The CDR3 loop spans 13 amino acids. The CDR3 sequence is CSVRASNGYEQYF. For the CDR3, the DNA is TGCAGTGTAAGGGCTAGTAATGGGTACGAGCAGTACTTC.

This clonotype was observed many times. The genes are TRBV7-2 and TRBJ2-3; D is ambiguous. The CDR3 extends over 12 amino acids. Germline V gene sequence: CDR1 SGHTA, CDR2 FQGNSA. V gave up 5 bases and J gave up 2 bases, with 5 bases separating them. In DNA form, the CDR3 reads TGTGCCAGCAGCCGATTCACAGATACGCAGTATTTT. The encoded protein is CASSRFTDTQYF.

There are many counts of this clonotype. The rearrangement links TRBV4-2 to TRBJ1-6; 8 positions match TRBD1. The germline V gene has CDR1 LGHNA and CDR2 YNFKEQ. The V and J ends lost 2 bases and 10 bases, in that order; junction bases with no gene match: 16. The length of the CDR3 is 18 residues. CDR3 sequence: CASSQNPPGQAKRSPLHF. CDR3 coding DNA: TGTGCCAGCAGCCAAAACCCACCGGGACAGGCAAAACGGTCACCCCTCCACTTT.

This chain links TRBV6-1 with TRBJ2-7; 8 bases align to TRBD2. V was clipped by 4 bases and J by 7 bases; unmatched bases: 6. Germline CDR1 is MNHNS and CDR2 is SASEGT. The CDR3 has 13 residues. The CDR3: CASSVAGGQEQYV. DNA for the CDR3: TGTGCCAGCAGTGTTGCGGGGGGTCAGGAGCAGTACGTC.

A few counts support this clonotype. The chain employs TRBV29-1 and TRBJ2-2, with D tentatively TRBD1 (6 bases). The germline V gene has CDR1 SQVTM and CDR2 ANQGSEA. V shed 3 bases and J shed 5 bases, with 10 bases lying between them. The CDR3 has 13 residues. CDR3: CSVDRQGTGELFF. CDR3 nucleotides: TGCAGCGTTGACCGTCAGGGGACCGGGGAGCTGTTTTTT.

This clonotype has more than one count but fewer than ten. The rearrangement joins TRBV20-1 to TRBJ2-3; D unclear. This CDR3 contains 11 residues. Germline V gives CDR1 DFQATT, CDR2 SNEGSKA (reference sequence). Trimming cost V 6 bases and J 4 bases, with 8 bases left between them. The CDR3 protein is CSAIQADTQYF. CDR3 bases: TGCAGTGCCATCCAAGCAGATACGCAGTATTTT.